Listed below are T cell receptor beta chains from one sample, sequenced in a study of OX40 agonist ivuxolimab in advanced cancers. The repertoire was sequenced with immunoSEQ multiplex PCR; TCRdb's copy has only in-frame clones and lacks some. The sample has some 87,000 clones, 94% seen once; the top ten hold approximately 11%. Specimen: CD4+ or CD8+ T cells sorted from blood, collected in a trial of the OX40 agonist ivuxolimab. The receptors derive from an adult with an advanced solid tumor such as melanoma, head and neck, liver or kidney cancer. The CDR3 runs from the conserved cysteine through the conserved F or W. D genes are given only for firm matches. Expanded clones get a size class; other rows say once, few or many, or leave the size out.

cdr3_length: 15
v_call: TRBV28
d_call: -
clone_size: -
j_call: TRBJ1-6
cdr3_aa: CASSLFGEGNSPLHF
cdr3_nt: TGTGCCAGCAGTTTATTCGGCGAGGGAAATTCACCCCTCCACTTT

cdr3_length: 15
v_call: TRBV6-5
d_call: TRBD2
clone_size: -
j_call: TRBJ2-7
cdr3_aa: CASSYVSGSPYEQYF
cdr3_nt: TGTGCCAGCAGTTACGTGAGCGGGAGCCCCTACGAGCAGTACTTC

cdr3_length: 15
v_call: TRBV19
d_call: TRBD1
clone_size: -
j_call: TRBJ1-4
cdr3_aa: CASSTLQGATQKLFF
cdr3_nt: TGTGCCAGTAGTACATTACAGGGGGCCACCCAAAAACTGTTTTTT

cdr3_length: 14
v_call: TRBV6-1
d_call: -
clone_size: once
j_call: TRBJ1-1
cdr3_aa: CASIPGLLNTEAFF
cdr3_nt: TGTGCCAGCATCCCGGGACTCCTCAACACTGAAGCTTTCTTT

cdr3_length: 16
v_call: TRBV9
d_call: TRBD1
clone_size: -
j_call: TRBJ2-5
cdr3_aa: CASSAKTGGYQETQYF
cdr3_nt: TGTGCCAGCAGCGCAAAAACAGGGGGGTACCAAGAGACCCAGTACTTC

cdr3_length: 16
v_call: TRBV4-2
d_call: -
clone_size: -
j_call: TRBJ1-5
cdr3_aa: CASSQTGGSRNQPQHF
cdr3_nt: TGTGCCAGCAGCCAGACGGGCGGCTCGCGCAATCAGCCCCAGCATTTT

cdr3_length: 15
v_call: TRBV7-9
d_call: TRBD1
clone_size: -
j_call: TRBJ1-1
cdr3_aa: CASSSRTGTNTEAFF
cdr3_nt: TGTGCCAGCAGCTCACGGACAGGGACCAACACTGAAGCTTTCTTT

cdr3_length: 12
v_call: TRBV9
d_call: -
clone_size: -
j_call: TRBJ2-3
cdr3_aa: CASSKGRNTQYF
cdr3_nt: TGTGCCAGCAGCAAGGGACGAAATACGCAGTATTTT

cdr3_length: 13
v_call: TRBV6-5
d_call: -
clone_size: -
j_call: TRBJ2-7
cdr3_aa: CASSYSSVYEQYF
cdr3_nt: TGTGCCAGCAGTTACTCTAGCGTCTACGAGCAGTACTTC

cdr3_length: 13
v_call: TRBV10-2
d_call: -
clone_size: -
j_call: TRBJ2-7
cdr3_aa: CASSNAGYLEQYF
cdr3_nt: TGCGCCAGCAGTAATGCGGGCTACCTGGAGCAGTACTTC

cdr3_length: 13
v_call: TRBV19
d_call: -
clone_size: -
j_call: TRBJ2-7
cdr3_aa: CASSVAASYEQYF
cdr3_nt: TGTGCCAGTAGTGTAGCGGCCTCCTACGAGCAGTACTTC

cdr3_length: 15
v_call: TRBV30
d_call: -
clone_size: -
j_call: TRBJ2-7
cdr3_aa: CAWSDPLALIYEQYF
cdr3_nt: TGTGCCTGGAGTGACCCACTAGCTTTAATCTACGAGCAGTACTTC

cdr3_length: 17
v_call: TRBV6-1
d_call: -
clone_size: -
j_call: TRBJ1-5
cdr3_aa: CASSEAPGGGADQPQHF
cdr3_nt: TGTGCCAGCAGTGAAGCCCCGGGAGGGGGGGCTGATCAGCCCCAGCATTTT

cdr3_length: 13
v_call: TRBV15
d_call: -
clone_size: -
j_call: TRBJ2-3
cdr3_aa: CATSRVSGDTQYF
cdr3_nt: TGTGCCACCAGCAGAGTCTCGGGGGATACGCAGTATTTT

cdr3_length: 15
v_call: TRBV11-1
d_call: TRBD1
clone_size: -
j_call: TRBJ2-3
cdr3_aa: CASSLPDRGPDTQYF
cdr3_nt: TGTGCCAGCAGCCTGCCGGACAGGGGGCCCGATACGCAGTATTTT